A selection of T cell receptor beta chains follows, all from one sample in a study of vaccination and CD4 T cells after COVID-19. Their cognate antigens are unknown. Using its own MiXCR run on the PCR reads, TCRdb lists one record per CDR3 protein. There are about 6,300 distinct CDR3 sequences in the sample; around a third occur only once, and around 38% lies in the top ten. The sequenced sample was CD4+ T cells from blood, cultured in vitro. These TCRs come from a human donor in good health. The CDR3 runs from the conserved cysteine through the conserved F or W. A D gene is named only where the DNA matches it firmly. Where a row states a size, it is once, few, many or the class of an expanded clone; other rows omit it.

>TRBJ1-2|TRBD1|TRBV27|.
TGTGCCAGCAGTTCGGTCGGGACAGGGAATTACCAATCTAACTATGGCTACACCTTC
CASSSVGTGNYQSNYGYTF
>TRBJ1-2|.|TRBV28|.
TGTGCCAGCAGTACTCAGGGATTGAATGGCTACACCTTC
CASSTQGLNGYTF
>TRBJ2-2|.|TRBV7-9|few
TGTGCCAGCGGGGCCGGGGAGCTGTTTTTT
CASGAGELFF
>TRBJ2-5|TRBD1|TRBV4-3|.
TGCGCCAGCAGCCAAGACCTTATAACCGGGACAGGGTTAGGCGAGACCCAGTACTTC
CASSQDLITGTGLGETQYF
>TRBJ1-2|.|TRBV6-1|few
TGTGCCAGCACCCAACCAACCCCCGGGTTTGGCTACACCTTC
CASTQPTPGFGYTF
>TRBJ2-2|.|TRBV29-1|.
TGCAGCGCCGCCCGGACCGGGGAGCTGTTTTTT
CSAARTGELFF
>TRBJ2-1|.|TRBV29-1|.
TGCAGCGTTGGGGCAGGGTTTTACAATGAGCAGTTCTTC
CSVGAGFYNEQFF
>TRBJ2-7|TRBD2|TRBV4-1|few
TGCGCCAGCAGCGAGGGACTAGCGGGAAGCTACGAGCAGTACTTC
CASSEGLAGSYEQYF
>TRBJ2-3|TRBD2|TRBV20-1|.
TGCAGTGTCGGGGGGCCCGCGGGAGGGTTTAGTACGCAGTATTTT
CSVGGPAGGFSTQYF
>TRBJ2-5|TRBD1|TRBV25-1|large
TGTGCCAGCAGTGACAGGGGGTCTTTTGAGACCCAGTACTTC
CASSDRGSFETQYF
>TRBJ1-1|.|TRBV19|few
TGTGCCAGTAGTCACTTCCGCAGGGGAGACACTGAAGCTTTCTTT
CASSHFRRGDTEAFF
>TRBJ2-2|.|TRBV6-1|.
TGTGCCACCAGACAGTCACAGGTGACGAACACCGGGGAGCTGTTTTTT
CATRQSQVTNTGELFF
>TRBJ2-2|.|TRBV24-1|.
TGTGCCACCAGTGATTCGAGACATACGAACACCGGGGAGCTGTTTTTT
CATSDSRHTNTGELFF
>TRBJ1-5|TRBD1|TRBV18|.
TGTGCCAGCTCACCAGGGGGACAGTTCAATCAGCCCCAGCATTTT
CASSPGGQFNQPQHF
>TRBJ2-7|.|TRBV15|.
TGTGCCACCAGCAGAGGTCCCGGGACTCCTAAGTACGAGCAGTACTTC
CATSRGPGTPKYEQYF
>TRBJ2-6|.|TRBV4-3|.
TGCGCCAGCAGCCTAACGGGGGCAGGGGCCAACGTCCTGACTTTC
CASSLTGAGANVLTF
>TRBJ1-1|.|TRBV6-5|.
TGTGCCAGCAGTTACCGGGCCATCACTGAAGCTTTCTTT
CASSYRAITEAFF